These 9 T cell receptor beta chains originate from one sample sequenced in a study of shared clonotypes between healthy human individuals. The method was immunoSEQ multiplex PCR; TCRdb's version includes in-frame clones alone and lacks a portion of them. The repertoire includes about 1.1 million clones, 75% to 80% of them detected once, and under 0.65% sits in the top ten. Sequencing input: memory CD4+ T cells from PBMCs. As for subset: CD45RA-negative fraction. The source is a man aged 18 to 29 in good health. Some clones in this sample may be carry-over from other donors' samples.

The table lists this clone with a count of one. The V gene is TRBV7-3, the J gene TRBJ2-2; D not resolved. Germline V gives CDR1 SGHTA, CDR2 FQGTGA. The CDR3 runs 14 residues. V was pared by 5 bases and J by 0 bases, with 7 bases between. In DNA, the CDR3 is TGTGCCAGCAGCCCACACTCGAACACCGGGGAGCTGTTTTTT. Residues: CASSPHSNTGELFF.

V gene TRBV5-5 combines with J gene TRBJ1-4; D remains unclear. Germline V CDR1 and CDR2: SGHKS, YYEKEE (reference sequence). The germline V and J ends were trimmed by 0 bases and 4 bases, with 10 bases remaining between them. The CDR3 length is 15 residues. In nucleotides, the CDR3 is TGTGCCAGCAGCTTGGCCGGTCTCCATAATGAAAAACTGTTTTTT. It codes for CASSLAGLHNEKLFF.

This chain links TRBV29-1 with TRBJ1-5; D is ambiguous. The CDR3 sequence is 13 residues long. The V end was cut by 1 base, the J end by 5 bases, with 9 bases between. The germline CDR1 and CDR2 sequences are SQVTM and ANQGSEA. This CDR3 reads CSVEVVRDQPQHF. The CDR3 nucleotides are TGCAGCGTTGAAGTAGTTCGGGATCAGCCCCAGCATTTT.

V usage is TRBV28 and J usage is TRBJ2-7, with 7 nucleotides matching TRBD2. Germline CDR1 MDHEN, CDR2 SYDVKM. The CDR3 totals 14 residues. The V and J ends lost 6 bases and 5 bases, in that order; junction bases with no gene match: 10. CDR3 sequence (DNA): TGTGCCAGCAGCCTGGGGGGGGGTTTTGACGAGCAGTACTTC. This encodes CASSLGGGFDEQYF.

This clone was seen only once. This rearrangement joins TRBV2 to TRBJ1-2; D is possibly TRBD1 (6 bases). V lost 4 bases and J lost 6, with 12 bases in between. The germline gives CDR1 SNHLY, CDR2 FYNNEI. The CDR3 contains 13 residues. As DNA, the CDR3 is TGTGCCAGCAGTGTTAGGGGGATTAATGGCTACACCTTC. It specifies CASSVRGINGYTF. Filled out from reference TRBV2 and TRBJ1-2, the complete variable domain reads EPEVTQTPSHQVTQMGQEVILRCVPISNHLYFYWYRQILGQKVEFLVSFYNNEISEKSEIFDDQFSVERPDGSNFTLKIRSTKLEDSAMYFCASSVRGINGYTFGSGTRLTVV.

CDR3 DNA sequence: TGTGCTAGTGGTTTGGAGGTGACTGAAGCTTTCTTT. This gives the protein CASGLEVTEAFF. The chain links TRBV12-5 to TRBJ1-1; D is unresolved. V was shortened by 1 base and J by 5 bases, with 5 bases between the two germline ends. There are 12 residues in the CDR3. Germline lookup yields CDR1 LGHNT and CDR2 FRNRAP.

The rearrangement links TRBV28 to TRBJ1-3; TRBD1 matches at 12 bases. CDR3 length: 17 residues. The ends lost 6 bases at V and 2 bases at J; junction bases unmatched: 8. Looked up from germline, CDR1 is MDHEN and CDR2 is SYDVKM. The CDR3 here is CASRGTGGAGTGNTIYF. CDR3 coding DNA: TGTGCCAGCAGGGGGACAGGGGGCGCAGGAACTGGAAACACCATATATTTT. The full variable domain, its missing parts supplied by reference TRBV28 and TRBJ1-3, is DVKVTQSSRYLVKRTGEKVFLECVQDMDHENMFWYRQDPGLGLRLIYFSYDVKMKEKGDIPEGYSVSREKKERFSLILESASTNQTSMYLCASRGTGGAGTGNTIYFGEGSWLTVV.

The V call is TRBV10-3, the J call TRBJ2-6; D is perhaps TRBD1 (5 bases). The CDR3 has 14 amino acids. Germline assignment: CDR1 ENHRY and CDR2 SYGVKD. V gave up 8 bases and J gave up 4 bases, with 12 bases separating them. The CDR3 protein is CAIPRAVGANVLTF. Here the CDR3 DNA reads TGTGCCATCCCCAGGGCAGTAGGGGCCAACGTCCTGACTTTC.

The chain employs TRBV7-2 and TRBJ2-5; no clear D gene. Between the trimmed V and J ends, which lost 1 base and 5 bases, there was a span of 14 bases. The CDR3 is 15 residues long. Germline V CDR1 and CDR2: SGHTA, FQGNSA. For the CDR3, the DNA is TGTGCCAGCAGCTTAGGTGCGCATAGTTTGGAGACCCAGTACTTC. The encoded protein is CASSLGAHSLETQYF.